A selection of T cell receptor beta chains follows, all from one sample in a study of T-cell reconstitution after alpha-beta-depleted transplantation in children. TCRdb re-called the PCR reads through MiXCR, storing one row per CDR3 protein. This sample has about 420,000 distinct CDR3 sequences, with roughly 16% found just once. The sample here was PBMCs, mostly from graft donor cells, taken 360 days after TCRalphabeta/CD19-depleted stem cell transplant. All receptors come from a boy under two years old who had a stem cell transplant for Wiskott-Aldrich syndrome, so the T cells may come from the graft donor. Both conserved end residues are part of each CDR3. D genes are given only for firm matches. Where a row states a size, it is once, few, many or the class of an expanded clone; other rows omit it.

cdr3_nt	cdr3_aa	d_call	v_call	j_call	clone_size
TGTGCCACCAGCGGTACATTGGGGGGTTCCTACAATGAGCAGTTCTTC	CATSGTLGGSYNEQFF	.	TRBV15	TRBJ2-1	few
TGCGCCAGCAGTGACGGGGCGGAGGCCTATAATTCACCCCTCCACTTT	CASSDGAEAYNSPLHF	.	TRBV10-2	TRBJ1-6	.
TGCGCCAGCAGCTTGGCCCAGGTTTTTTACTCTGGGGCCAACGTCCTGACTTTC	CASSLAQVFYSGANVLTF	.	TRBV5-1	TRBJ2-6	.
TGCGCCAGCAGCCTAAAATGGGACACCGGGGAGCTGTTTTTT	CASSLKWDTGELFF	.	TRBV4-1	TRBJ2-2	few
TGTGCCAGCCGAAGGACAGGGGGGAATAATGAGCAGTTCTTC	CASRRTGGNNEQFF	TRBD1	TRBV2	TRBJ2-1	.
TGCAGCGTTGGTTCGGGACAGGCCTACGAGCAGTACTTC	CSVGSGQAYEQYF	TRBD1	TRBV29-1	TRBJ2-7	few
TGTGCCAGCAGCTTTTCGGTCGGACAGGGCCGAGAGACCCAGTACTTC	CASSFSVGQGRETQYF	TRBD1	TRBV11-2	TRBJ2-5	.
TGTGCCAGCAGGAATAAAGGACACGCACGATACGAGCAGTACTTC	CASRNKGHARYEQYF	.	TRBV6-1	TRBJ2-7	few
TGCAGTGCTGCTGCAAGAGGTGGGGGGGAGACCCAGTACTTC	CSAAARGGGETQYF	.	TRBV20-1	TRBJ2-5	few
TGTGCCAGCAGTGTCCCACCTAGCGGCTACGAGCAGTACTTC	CASSVPPSGYEQYF	TRBD2	TRBV2	TRBJ2-7	.
TGTGCCAGTAGTATCGGGGAATGGGCCAAAAACATTCAGTACTTC	CASSIGEWAKNIQYF	.	TRBV19	TRBJ2-4	few
TGCAGCGTTGACGGGCAGTATTTT	CSVDGQYF	.	TRBV29-1	TRBJ2-3	few
TGTGCCACCAGTGCCAAAAGGACAGGGGGCTTTCCCGGGGAGCTGTTTTTT	CATSAKRTGGFPGELFF	TRBD1	TRBV24-1	TRBJ2-2	.
TGTGCCACCAGTGACGCCCGGGACACCGAGCAGTTCTTC	CATSDARDTEQFF	.	TRBV24-1	TRBJ2-1	few
TGCAGTGCTAGAGGGAGGACTAGCGACAATGAGCAGTTCTTC	CSARGRTSDNEQFF	TRBD2	TRBV20-1	TRBJ2-1	few
TGCAGCGTTCTCGGGCAGGGTTGGGGATCCGGGGTCTTC	CSVLGQGWGSGVF	.	TRBV29-1	TRBJ2-1	few
TGCGCCAGCAGCTTGGGCGGGTGGCAGTTCTTC	CASSLGGWQFF	.	TRBV5-1	TRBJ2-1	.